The 4 T cell receptor beta chains reported below all come from one sample, sequenced in a study of CD8 T cells in Susac syndrome. The RNA input was about 0.5 to 1 ug, and it was reverse transcribed with random hexamers. TCRdb reanalysed the immunoSEQ multiplex PCR reads using MiXCR and keeps one entry per CDR3 protein. This table has more than 110,000 distinct CDR3 sequences, over 90% appearing once. The sample was CD4+ T cells from PBMCs. The receptors shown here come from a human donor with Susac syndrome.

The genes are TRBV15 and TRBJ1-4; D unresolved. Germline V gene lookup returns CDR1 LNHNV and CDR2 YYDKDF (reference sequence). Trimming stripped 1 base from V and 5 bases from J, with 11 bases between. The length of the CDR3 is 15 residues. For the CDR3, the DNA is TGTGCCACCAGCAGAGTCCGTGCGGGGAATGAAAAACTGTTTTTT. It encodes CATSRVRAGNEKLFF.

This chain connects TRBV29-1 to TRBJ1-1, with D unclear. V shed 7 bases and J shed 6 bases, with 12 bases lying between them. The germline gives CDR1 SQVTM, CDR2 ANQGSEA. The CDR3 is 11 amino acids. The CDR3 DNA reads TGCAGCGCCGACCGGGGTTCTGAAGCTTTCTTT. Encoded protein: CSADRGSEAFF.

The genes are TRBV28 and TRBJ2-7; TRBD2 is a possible D gene (6 bases). The CDR3 length is 15 residues. V was shortened by 6 bases and J by 0 bases, with 15 bases between the two germline ends. Germline CDR1 is MDHEN and CDR2 is SYDVKM. Here the CDR3 DNA reads TGTGCCAGCAGCCCCAGGAGGGGTTACTCCTACGAGCAGTACTTC. Translating gives CASSPRRGYSYEQYF.

This clonotype was seen a few times. The chain is built from TRBV11-2 and TRBJ2-5; 8 bases map to TRBD2. The junction had 3 bases not matched to a gene; V was cut back by 1 base and J by 5 bases. The CDR3 contains 14 residues. CDR1 and CDR2 from the germline V gene are SGHAT and FQNNGV. The chain's CDR3 is CASSLARGGETQYF. In DNA form, the CDR3 reads TGTGCCAGCAGCTTAGCTCGCGGGGGGGAGACCCAGTACTTC.